Each of the 24 T cell receptor beta chains below was sequenced from the same sample in a study of CD8 T cells in Susac syndrome. It was with random hexamers that roughly 0.45 to 1 ug RNA was reverse transcribed. TCRdb used MiXCR to reprocess the immunoSEQ multiplex PCR reads, holding one entry per CDR3 protein. Of some 150,000 distinct CDR3 sequences in the sample, 95% are singletons; the top ten hold about 0.08%. Sample: CD4+ T cells from PBMCs. The receptors originated from a human donor with Susac syndrome.

The chain has TRBV13 and TRBJ1-2, with TRBD1 identical over 7 bases. The V segment lost 3 bases and the J segment 11 bases; nucleotides outside the gene matches: 12. This CDR3 comprises 14 residues. Germline assignment: CDR1 PRHDT and CDR2 FYEKMQ (reference sequence). Here the CDR3 reads CASSFQERGLGYTF. In DNA form, the CDR3 reads TGTGCCAGCAGCTTCCAGGAAAGGGGGCTCGGATACACCTTC.

The chain couples TRBV20-1 to TRBJ2-6; 8 nucleotides line up with TRBD1. Germline CDR1 DFQATT, CDR2 SNEGSKA (reference sequence). This CDR3 region has 17 residues. V lost 3 bases to trimming and J lost 2 bases; unmatched junction nucleotides: 9. The CDR3 DNA follows: TGCAGTGCTAGCAAGACAGGGGCAGGGACTGGGGCCAACGTCCTGACTTTC. Translation: CSASKTGAGTGANVLTF.

The V and J genes are TRBV20-1 and TRBJ2-5, with a possible D match to TRBD2 (6 bases). Trimming shortened V by 2 bases and J by 5 bases, and 18 bases separated the two germline ends. The CDR3 sequence is 15 residues long. The germline V gene encodes CDR1 DFQATT and CDR2 SNEGSKA (reference sequence). The chain's CDR3 is CSARIYVLATETQYF. The CDR3 region has the DNA TGCAGTGCTAGAATCTATGTTCTAGCGACGGAGACCCAGTACTTC.

The V gene is TRBV12-3 or TRBV12-4, the J gene TRBJ2-7; 9 bases are shared with TRBD1. V was pared by 5 bases and J by 7 bases, with 9 bases of the junction left unmatched. CDR3 length equals 14 residues. CDR3 DNA sequence: TGTGCCAGCAGTCCCGGGACAGGGTCATCGGAGCAGTACTTC. Protein: CASSPGTGSSEQYF.

The chain uses TRBV4-1 and TRBJ2-3; D unresolved. This CDR3 contains 14 residues. Germline CDR1 is MGHRA and CDR2 is YSYEKL. Trimming shortened V by 1 base and J by 2 bases, and 7 bases separated the two germline ends. The CDR3 DNA follows: TGCGCCAGCAGCCAAGGGGCAAACACAGATACGCAGTATTTT. Translated, it gives CASSQGANTDTQYF.

A single count supports this clonotype. The chain joins TRBV29-1 to TRBJ2-7, with 9 bases fitting TRBD2. This CDR3 region has 14 residues. Per germline, CDR1 SQVTM and CDR2 ANQGSEA. The V segment lost 6 bases and the J segment 0 bases; nucleotides outside the gene matches: 6. The CDR3 DNA reads as TGCAGCGTGCTGACTAGCGGACCCTCCTACGAGCAGTACTTC. It codes for CSVLTSGPSYEQYF.

The chain links TRBV20-1 to TRBJ2-2, with D perhaps being TRBD1 or TRBD2 (5 bases each). V was shortened by 6 bases and J by 2 bases, with 28 bases between the two germline ends. CDR1 is DFQATT, CDR2 SNEGSKA, per germline (reference sequence). The CDR3 has 19 residues. The CDR3 DNA reads TGCAGTGCCAGGGCGCCGGTGGGGAGAGGGAGAGTCAACACCGGGGAGCTGTTTTTT. Residues: CSARAPVGRGRVNTGELFF.

This sequence joins TRBV20-1 and TRBJ1-1; D is ambiguous. Germline-derived CDR1 and CDR2 are DFQATT and SNEGSKA (reference sequence). Trimming took 6 bases from V and 7 from J, leaving 21 bases between them. The CDR3 spans 14 residues. For the CDR3, the DNA is TGCAGTGCGAGCGACTCGACTGTGGTTGGTGAAGCTTTCTTT. Amino acids: CSASDSTVVGEAFF.

This chain's CDR3 is CASKDSLATGELFF. Here the CDR3 DNA reads TGTGCCAGCAAAGATAGCCTCGCGACCGGGGAGCTGTTTTTT. The chain combines TRBV28 with TRBJ2-2; no clear D gene. V lost 7 bases to trimming and J lost 5 bases, with 14 bases between them. This CDR3 spans 14 amino acids. The V gene's germline CDR1 is MDHEN and CDR2 SYDVKM.

The chain employs TRBV7-9 and TRBJ2-7; 9 bases map to TRBD1. The CDR3 consists of 14 residues. The germline CDR1 and CDR2 sequences are SEHNR and FQNEAQ (reference sequence). Trimming took 4 bases from V and 5 from J; bases not matched to a gene: 6. This CDR3 is CASSSRDRDDEQYF. CDR3 in DNA: TGTGCCAGCAGCTCCCGGGACAGGGACGACGAGCAGTACTTC.

The genes are TRBV25-1 and TRBJ2-4; no reliable D call. The V end lost 3 bases, the J end lost 0 bases, and 12 bases lay between the germline ends. This CDR3 spans 16 amino acids. CDR1 is MGHDK, CDR2 SYGVNS, per germline. The CDR3: CASSETPRIAKNIQYF. In DNA, the CDR3 is TGTGCCAGCAGTGAGACACCAAGGATAGCCAAAAACATTCAGTACTTC.

The V call is TRBV15, the J call TRBJ2-6, with D possibly matching TRBD1 (6 bases). Germline loops: CDR1 LNHNV, CDR2 YYDKDF (reference sequence). The V and J ends lost 5 bases and 4 bases respectively, with 15 bases between them. This CDR3 is 16 amino acids long. The CDR3 DNA reads as TGTGCCACCAGCTCCCTCACAGGGTCCGGGGCCAACGTCCTGACTTTC. Amino acids: CATSSLTGSGANVLTF.

This clonotype appeared once. The CDR3 region is CATSRDRHTEQYF. CDR3 in DNA: TGTGCCACCAGCAGAGACCGACATACCGAGCAGTACTTC. The gene calls are TRBV15 and TRBJ2-7; D is undetermined. Trimming stripped 0 bases from V and 6 bases from J, with 9 bases between. The CDR3 extends over 13 amino acids. Looked up from germline, CDR1 is LNHNV and CDR2 is YYDKDF (reference sequence).

This rearrangement joins TRBV9 to TRBJ1-1; D is ambiguous. Trimming stripped 6 bases from V and 0 bases from J, with 6 bases between. This CDR3 has 12 amino acids. The germline gives CDR1 SGDLS, CDR2 YYNGEE. The CDR3 DNA reads TGTGCCAGCAAGGGCATGAACACTGAAGCTTTCTTT. Translation gives CASKGMNTEAFF. Full variable domain (remainder filled in from reference TRBV9 and TRBJ1-1): DSGVTQTPKHLITATGQRVTLRCSPRSGDLSVYWYQQSLDQGLQFLIQYYNGEERAKGNILERFSAQQFPDLHSELNLSSLELGDSALYFCASKGMNTEAFFGQGTRLTVV.

The chain recombines TRBV25-1 with TRBJ2-5; D is unclear. The V end lost 3 bases, the J end lost 2 bases, and 16 bases lay between the germline ends. The length of the CDR3 is 16 residues. Germline CDR1 is MGHDK and CDR2 is SYGVNS. The CDR3 DNA reads TGTGCCAGCAGTGATGTGACTCCCGGAACACAAGAGACCCAGTACTTC. Its translation is CASSDVTPGTQETQYF.

V is TRBV14 and J is TRBJ1-6; no reliable D call. Germline V gene lookup returns CDR1 SGHDN and CDR2 FVKESK. V was pared by 1 base and J by 10 bases, with 5 bases between. This CDR3 region has 12 residues. The CDR3 protein is CASSQGYSPLHF. The CDR3 nucleotides read TGTGCCAGCAGCCAAGGGTACTCACCCCTCCACTTT.

The chain combines TRBV29-1 with TRBJ2-1; D is undetermined. Trimming took 8 bases from V and 2 from J, leaving 10 bases between them. The CDR3 consists of 12 residues. Germline CDR1 is SQVTM and CDR2 is ANQGSEA. CDR3: CSIHLTYNEQFF. DNA for the CDR3: TGCAGCATCCACCTAACCTACAATGAGCAGTTCTTC.

This clonotype has only a few counts. The V call is TRBV12-3 or TRBV12-4, the J call TRBJ1-5; TRBD1 agrees at 7 bases. V gave up 3 bases and J gave up 4 bases; unmatched junction bases: 0. The CDR3 runs to 13 residues. The CDR3 nucleotides read TGTGCCAGCAGTTTGGACAGGAATCAGCCCCAGCATTTT. Translated: CASSLDRNQPQHF.

The rearrangement joins TRBV2 to TRBJ2-7; 10 nucleotides match TRBD2. V lost 2 bases, J lost 4 bases, and 5 bases stayed unmatched. Germline loops: CDR1 SNHLY, CDR2 FYNNEI. This CDR3 is built from 15 residues. In DNA form, the CDR3 reads TGTGCCAGCAGTGAACAGCTAGCGGGAGAATACGAGCAGTACTTC. Translation: CASSEQLAGEYEQYF.

The J gene is TRBJ2-1, the V gene TRBV7-9; D call uncertain. V lost 3 bases, J lost 9 bases, and 15 bases lay in between. The CDR3 has 14 residues. Germline loops: CDR1 SEHNR, CDR2 FQNEAQ (reference sequence). The CDR3, as DNA: TGTGCCAGCAGCTTCAAAGGGAACGGCGGTGAGCAGTTCTTC. Translated, it gives CASSFKGNGGEQFF. The complete variable domain, with remaining parts taken from reference TRBV7-9 and TRBJ2-1, reads DTGVSQNPRHKITKRGQNVTFRCDPISEHNRLYWYRQTLGQGPEFLTYFQNEAQLEKSRLLSDRFSAERPKGSFSTLEIQRTEQGDSAMYLCASSFKGNGGEQFFGPGTRLTVL.

This clonotype was detected once. The chain combines TRBV7-9 with TRBJ1-6; D ambiguous. V lost 7 bases and J 9 bases, leaving 13 bases between the germline ends. This CDR3 is built from 13 residues. The germline CDR1 and CDR2 sequences are SEHNR and FQNEAQ (reference sequence). The CDR3 bases are TGTGCCAGCACCTACGCCGGAAGTTCACCCCTCCACTTT. Amino acids: CASTYAGSSPLHF.

The chain joins TRBV12-3 or TRBV12-4 to TRBJ2-3; possibly TRBD1 for D (6 bases). The CDR3 contains 15 residues. Trimming removed 5 bases at V and 4 bases at J, with 16 bases between. CDR3 DNA: TGTGCCAGCAGTATCCGGACAGTAAATCCAGATACGCAGTATTTT. Translation: CASSIRTVNPDTQYF.

V and J are TRBV6-5 and TRBJ2-5; tentative D call: TRBD2 (5 bases). Trimming cost V 6 bases and J 7 bases, with 15 bases left between them. CDR3 size: 13 residues. Germline V lookup: CDR1 MNHEY, CDR2 SVGAGI. The CDR3 DNA reads TGTGCCAGCAGACAAGGACTTACCGGGACCCAGTACTTC. This translates into CASRQGLTGTQYF.

This rearrangement joins TRBV10-2 to TRBJ2-3, with 7 bases identical to TRBD2. The CDR3 has 15 residues. Unmatched junction bases numbered 4, after V lost 1 base and J lost 3 bases. The germline V gene has CDR1 WSHSY and CDR2 SAAADI. CDR3 sequence reads: CASSELAGLTDTQYF. CDR3 nucleotides: TGCGCCAGCAGTGAGTTAGCGGGTCTTACAGATACGCAGTATTTT.